This T cell receptor beta chain comes out of a study of tumour-infiltrating T cells in Burkitt lymphoma. Across the study: All epidemiological Burkitt lymphoma subtypes were represented in the cohort. Repertoire clonality predicted overall and progression-free survival. Findings of the study overall: Several public clonotypes were shared across many Burkitt lymphoma patients.

V shed 0 bases and J shed 0 bases, with 6 bases lying between them. The CDR3 totals 15 residues. Germline lookup yields CDR1 SGDLS and CDR2 YYNGEE. The assay was immunoSEQ multiplex PCR, and TCRdb's table has in-frame clones only and misses some. The sample consists of more than 1,000 clones, about 16% of them appearing once. Comment on this clone: Its target is not known.

This clonotype was obtained from a human donor with Burkitt lymphoma. The sample was tumor tissue. The chain recombines TRBV9 with TRBJ2-2; D is ambiguous. DNA of the CDR3: TGTGCCAGCAGCGTAGGCCAAACGAACACCGGGGAGCTGTTTTTT. It translates to CASSVGQTNTGELFF.